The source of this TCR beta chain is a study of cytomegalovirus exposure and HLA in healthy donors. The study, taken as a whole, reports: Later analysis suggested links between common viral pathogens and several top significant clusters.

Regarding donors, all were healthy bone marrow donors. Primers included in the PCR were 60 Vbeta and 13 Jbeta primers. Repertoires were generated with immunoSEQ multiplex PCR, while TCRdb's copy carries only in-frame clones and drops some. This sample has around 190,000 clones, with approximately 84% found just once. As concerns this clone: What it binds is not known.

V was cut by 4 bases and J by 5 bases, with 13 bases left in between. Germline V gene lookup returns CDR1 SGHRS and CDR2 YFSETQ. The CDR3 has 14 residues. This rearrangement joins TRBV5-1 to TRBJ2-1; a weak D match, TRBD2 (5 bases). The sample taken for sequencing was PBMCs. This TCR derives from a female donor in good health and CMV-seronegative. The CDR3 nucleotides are TGCGCCAGCAGCACGGCGGGTCCGCACAATGAGCAGTTCTTC. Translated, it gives CASSTAGPHNEQFF.